This T cell receptor (beta chain) was profiled in a study of human T cells and chemical hapten exposure. Study at large: Minor pooled library volume differences mainly drove per-sample TCR yield variation.

This CDR3 is built from 15 residues. The trim removed 6 bases at V and 4 bases at J, leaving 7 bases unmatched. CDR1 is SNHLY and CDR2 is FYNNEI in the germline V gene. Specified time point: patch test 1, 2 weeks after DPC sensitization. Treatment defined: therapeutic diphenylcyclopropenone sensitization with weekly scalp DPC. Those who donated were patients with alopecia, 18 to 70 years of age, and suitable for DPC. Someone pulled total RNA out of unfractionated whole blood. MiXCR, applied by TCRdb to the RACE reads, yields one record per CDR3 protein. The repertoire holds 350,000 or so distinct CDR3 sequences, with roughly 6.9% as singletons.

The rearrangement joins TRBV2 to TRBJ2-3; TRBD2 agrees at 10 bases. The starting material was whole blood, obtained in connection with sensitization to the hapten diphenylcyclopropenone (DPC). The clonotype comes from a woman aged 18-29 years with alopecia areata. Some clones in this sample may be carry-over from other donors' samples. The CDR3 sequence: CASRTASGGPDTQYF. DNA of the CDR3: TGTGCCAGCAGAACGGCTAGCGGGGGCCCAGATACGCAGTATTTT.